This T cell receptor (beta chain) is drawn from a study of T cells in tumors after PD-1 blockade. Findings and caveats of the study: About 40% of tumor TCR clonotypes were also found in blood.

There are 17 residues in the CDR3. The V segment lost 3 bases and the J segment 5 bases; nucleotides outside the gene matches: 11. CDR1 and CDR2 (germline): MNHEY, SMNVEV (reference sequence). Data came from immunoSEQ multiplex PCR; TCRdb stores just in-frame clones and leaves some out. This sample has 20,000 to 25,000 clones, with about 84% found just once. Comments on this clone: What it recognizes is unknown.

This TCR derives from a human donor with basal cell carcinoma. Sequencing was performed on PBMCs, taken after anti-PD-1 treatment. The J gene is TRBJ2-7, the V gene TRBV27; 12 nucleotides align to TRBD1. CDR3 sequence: CASSFHRPRDRGHEQYF. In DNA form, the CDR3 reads TGTGCCAGCAGTTTCCATCGCCCCCGGGACAGGGGGCACGAGCAGTACTTC.